Sequencing of this TCR beta chain was carried out in a study of cytomegalovirus exposure and HLA in healthy donors. Study details: T cells numbering some 170 million yielded approximately 100 million unique TCR beta sequences in an earlier analysis.

This CDR3 region has 14 residues. Germline values: CDR1 SGHRS, CDR2 YFSETQ. Trimming cost V 0 bases and J 8 bases, with 11 bases left between them. Comment on this clone: Its cognate antigen is unknown.

Study-level results: When a later analysis compared HLA-associated TCR beta chains with equally common others, the HLA-associated chains turned out to be more clonally expanded and to have lower generation probabilities.

Vbeta (60) and Jbeta (13) primers were used in the PCR. TCRdb's copy holds only in-frame clones and misses some; the assay was immunoSEQ multiplex PCR. The sample contains roughly 150,000 clones, around three quarters of which appear only once. This receptor was identified in a woman aged 40 to 50 in good health and CMV-seronegative. This chain uses TRBV5-1 with TRBJ1-4; D remains ambiguous. Sample: PBMCs. In DNA form, the CDR3 reads TGCGCCAGCAGCTTGGAAATCCCGGAGGAAAAACTGTTTTTT. Protein product: CASSLEIPEEKLFF. The entire variable domain, with the rest obtained from reference TRBV5-1 and TRBJ1-4, is as follows: KAGVTQTPRYLIKTRGQQVTLSCSPISGHRSVSWYQQTPGQGLQFLFEYFSETQRNKGNFPGRFSGRQFSNSRSEMNVSTLELGDSALYLCASSLEIPEEKLFFGSGTQLSVL.